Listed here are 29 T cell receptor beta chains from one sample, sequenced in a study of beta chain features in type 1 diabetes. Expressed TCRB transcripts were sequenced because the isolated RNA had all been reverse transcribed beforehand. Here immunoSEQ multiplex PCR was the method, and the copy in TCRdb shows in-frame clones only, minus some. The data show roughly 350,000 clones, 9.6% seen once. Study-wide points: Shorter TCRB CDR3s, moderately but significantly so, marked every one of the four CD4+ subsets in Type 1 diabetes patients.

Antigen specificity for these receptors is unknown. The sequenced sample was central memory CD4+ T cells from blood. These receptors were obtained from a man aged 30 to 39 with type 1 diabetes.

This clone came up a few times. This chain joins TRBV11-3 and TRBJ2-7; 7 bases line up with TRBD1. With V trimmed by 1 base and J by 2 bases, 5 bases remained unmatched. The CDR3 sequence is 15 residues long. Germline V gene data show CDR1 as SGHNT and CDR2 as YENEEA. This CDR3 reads CASSLGQGVTYEQYF. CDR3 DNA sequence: TGTGCCAGCAGCTTAGGTCAGGGGGTCACCTACGAGCAGTACTTC.

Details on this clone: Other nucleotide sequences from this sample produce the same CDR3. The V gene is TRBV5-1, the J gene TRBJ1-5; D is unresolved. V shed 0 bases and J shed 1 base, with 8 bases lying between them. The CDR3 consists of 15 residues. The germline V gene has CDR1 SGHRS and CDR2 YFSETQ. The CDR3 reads CASSLAAGSNQPQHF. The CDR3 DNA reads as TGCGCCAGCAGCTTGGCCGCGGGGAGCAATCAGCCCCAGCATTTT.

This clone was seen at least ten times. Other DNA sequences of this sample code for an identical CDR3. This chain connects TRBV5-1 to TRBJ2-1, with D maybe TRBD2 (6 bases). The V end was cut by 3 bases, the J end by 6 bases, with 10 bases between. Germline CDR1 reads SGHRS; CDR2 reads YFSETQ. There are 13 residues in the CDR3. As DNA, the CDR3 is TGCGCCAGCAGCTCCTTGGGAGGCAATGAGCAGTTCTTC. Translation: CASSSLGGNEQFF.

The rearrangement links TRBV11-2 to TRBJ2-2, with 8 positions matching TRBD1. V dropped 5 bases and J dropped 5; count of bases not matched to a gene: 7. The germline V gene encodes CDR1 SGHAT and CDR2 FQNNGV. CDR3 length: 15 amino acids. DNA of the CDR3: TGTGCCAGCAGCCTACGTCAGGGGGCAACCGGGGAGCTGTTTTTT. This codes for CASSLRQGATGELFF.

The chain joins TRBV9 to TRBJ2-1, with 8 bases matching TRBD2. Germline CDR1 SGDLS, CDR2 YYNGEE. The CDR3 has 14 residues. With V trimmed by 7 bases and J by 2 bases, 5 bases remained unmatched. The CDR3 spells CASDPGGPYNEQFF. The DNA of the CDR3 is TGTGCCAGCGATCCGGGAGGGCCCTACAATGAGCAGTTCTTC. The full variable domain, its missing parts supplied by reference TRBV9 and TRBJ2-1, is DSGVTQTPKHLITATGQRVTLRCSPRSGDLSVYWYQQSLDQGLQFLIQYYNGEERAKGNILERFSAQQFPDLHSELNLSSLELGDSALYFCASDPGGPYNEQFFGPGTRLTVL.

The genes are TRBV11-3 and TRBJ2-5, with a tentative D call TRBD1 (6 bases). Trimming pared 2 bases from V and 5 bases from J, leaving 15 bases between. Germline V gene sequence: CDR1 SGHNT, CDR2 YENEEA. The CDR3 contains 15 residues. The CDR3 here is CASSLILQGTETQYF. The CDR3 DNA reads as TGTGCCAGCAGCTTAATTCTGCAGGGGACGGAGACCCAGTACTTC.

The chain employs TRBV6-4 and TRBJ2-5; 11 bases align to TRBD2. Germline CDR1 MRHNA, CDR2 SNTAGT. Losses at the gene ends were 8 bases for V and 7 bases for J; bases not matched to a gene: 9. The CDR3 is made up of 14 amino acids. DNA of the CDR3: TGTGCCAGCGACGGGACTAGCGGACGCGGGACCCAGTACTTC. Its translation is CASDGTSGRGTQYF.

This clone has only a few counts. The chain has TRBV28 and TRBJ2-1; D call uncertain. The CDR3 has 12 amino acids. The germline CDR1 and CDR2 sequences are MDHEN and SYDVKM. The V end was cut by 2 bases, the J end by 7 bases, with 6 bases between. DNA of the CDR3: TGTGCCAGCAGTTTACAGAGGAATGAGCAGTTCTTC. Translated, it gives CASSLQRNEQFF.

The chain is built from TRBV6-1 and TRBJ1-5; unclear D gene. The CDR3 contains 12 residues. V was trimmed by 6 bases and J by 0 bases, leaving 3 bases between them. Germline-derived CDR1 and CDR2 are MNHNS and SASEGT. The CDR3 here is CASRPSNQPQHF. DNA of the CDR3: TGTGCCAGCAGGCCTAGCAATCAGCCCCAGCATTTT.

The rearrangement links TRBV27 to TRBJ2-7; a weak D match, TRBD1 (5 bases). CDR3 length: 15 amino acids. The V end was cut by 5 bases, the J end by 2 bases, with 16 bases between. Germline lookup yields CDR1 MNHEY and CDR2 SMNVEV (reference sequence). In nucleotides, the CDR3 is TGTGCCAGCAGTGAAATGGGTAGGGGTACCTACGAGCAGTACTTC. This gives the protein CASSEMGRGTYEQYF.

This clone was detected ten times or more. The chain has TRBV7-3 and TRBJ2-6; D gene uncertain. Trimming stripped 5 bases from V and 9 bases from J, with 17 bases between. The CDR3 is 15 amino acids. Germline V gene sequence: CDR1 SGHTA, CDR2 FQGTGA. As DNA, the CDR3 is TGTGCCAGCAGCATCCCGGGTATGTGGGGCAACGTCCTGACTTTC. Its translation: CASSIPGMWGNVLTF.

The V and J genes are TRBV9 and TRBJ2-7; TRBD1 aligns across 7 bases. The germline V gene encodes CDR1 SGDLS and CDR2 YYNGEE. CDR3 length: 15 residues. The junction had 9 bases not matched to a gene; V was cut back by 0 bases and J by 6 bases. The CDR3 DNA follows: TGTGCCAGCAGCGTAGGTGACAGGGTGGGCGGCGAGCAGTACTTC. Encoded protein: CASSVGDRVGGEQYF.

CDR3 coding DNA: TGTGCCAGCAGCTTAGATACGCAGTATTTT. As protein: CASSLDTQYF. The rearrangement links TRBV11-2 to TRBJ2-3, with no clear D. V was clipped by 0 bases and J by 8 bases, with 0 bases between them. The length of the CDR3 is 10 residues. Germline CDR1 reads SGHAT; CDR2 reads FQNNGV.

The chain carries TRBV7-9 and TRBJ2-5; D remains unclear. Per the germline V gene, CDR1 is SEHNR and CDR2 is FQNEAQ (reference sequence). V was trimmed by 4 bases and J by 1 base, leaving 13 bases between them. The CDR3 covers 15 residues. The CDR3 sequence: CASSYRQWTQETQYF. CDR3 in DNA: TGTGCCAGCAGCTACCGACAATGGACCCAAGAGACCCAGTACTTC.

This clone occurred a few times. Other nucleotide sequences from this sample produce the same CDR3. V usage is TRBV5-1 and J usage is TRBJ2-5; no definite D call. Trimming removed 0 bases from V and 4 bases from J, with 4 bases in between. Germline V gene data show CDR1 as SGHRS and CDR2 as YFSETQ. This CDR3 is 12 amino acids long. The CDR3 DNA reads TGCGCCAGCAGCTTGGAGGGAGAGACCCAGTACTTC. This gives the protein CASSLEGETQYF.

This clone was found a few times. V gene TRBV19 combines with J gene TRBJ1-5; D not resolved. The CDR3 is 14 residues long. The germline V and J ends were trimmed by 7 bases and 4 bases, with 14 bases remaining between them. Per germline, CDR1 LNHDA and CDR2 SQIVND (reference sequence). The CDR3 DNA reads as TGTGCCAGTACTTTTGGGGTATCTAATCAGCCCCAGCATTTT. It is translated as CASTFGVSNQPQHF.

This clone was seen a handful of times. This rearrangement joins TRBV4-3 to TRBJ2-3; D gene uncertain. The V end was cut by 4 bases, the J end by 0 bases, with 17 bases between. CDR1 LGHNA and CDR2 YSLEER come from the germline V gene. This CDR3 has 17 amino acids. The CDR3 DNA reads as TGCGCCAGCAGCCGAGGATCTGGAGTCTACAGCACAGATACGCAGTATTTT. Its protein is CASSRGSGVYSTDTQYF.

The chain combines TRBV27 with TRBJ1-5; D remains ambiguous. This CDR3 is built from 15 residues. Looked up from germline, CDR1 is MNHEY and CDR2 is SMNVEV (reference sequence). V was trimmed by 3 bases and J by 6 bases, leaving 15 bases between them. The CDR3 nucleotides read TGTGCCAGCAGTTTGGGCCCGACGGGAGGTCAGCCCCAGCATTTT. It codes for CASSLGPTGGQPQHF.

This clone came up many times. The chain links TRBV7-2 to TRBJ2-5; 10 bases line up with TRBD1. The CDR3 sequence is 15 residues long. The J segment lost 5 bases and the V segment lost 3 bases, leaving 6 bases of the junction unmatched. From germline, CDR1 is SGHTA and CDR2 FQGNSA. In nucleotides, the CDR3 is TGTGCCAGCAGCTTCGCCGGGACAGGGGTGGAGACCCAGTACTTC. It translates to CASSFAGTGVETQYF.

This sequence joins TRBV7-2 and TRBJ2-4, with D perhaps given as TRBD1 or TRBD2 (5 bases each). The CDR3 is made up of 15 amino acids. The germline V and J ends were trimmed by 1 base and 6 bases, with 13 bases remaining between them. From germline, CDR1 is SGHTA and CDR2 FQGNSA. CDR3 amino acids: CASSLGALGRNIQYF. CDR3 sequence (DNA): TGTGCCAGCAGCTTAGGGGCTTTGGGACGAAACATTCAGTACTTC.

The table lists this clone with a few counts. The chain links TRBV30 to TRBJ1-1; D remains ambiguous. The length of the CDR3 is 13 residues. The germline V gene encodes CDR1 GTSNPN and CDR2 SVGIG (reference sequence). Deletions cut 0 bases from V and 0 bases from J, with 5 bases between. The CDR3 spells CAWSVEMNTEAFF. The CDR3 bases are TGTGCCTGGAGTGTAGAGATGAACACTGAAGCTTTCTTT.

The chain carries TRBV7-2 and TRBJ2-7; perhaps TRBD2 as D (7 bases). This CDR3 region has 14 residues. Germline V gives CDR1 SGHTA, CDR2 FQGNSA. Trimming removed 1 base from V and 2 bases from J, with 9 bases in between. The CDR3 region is CASSLGRGPYEQYF. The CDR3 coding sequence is TGTGCCAGCAGCTTAGGGCGGGGGCCCTACGAGCAGTACTTC.

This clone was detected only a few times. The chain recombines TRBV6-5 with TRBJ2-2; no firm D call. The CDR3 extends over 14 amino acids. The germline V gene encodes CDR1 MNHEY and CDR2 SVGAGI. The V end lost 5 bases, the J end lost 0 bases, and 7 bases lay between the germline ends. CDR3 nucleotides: TGTGCCAGCAGTGAGATAGCGAACACCGGGGAGCTGTTTTTT. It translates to CASSEIANTGELFF.

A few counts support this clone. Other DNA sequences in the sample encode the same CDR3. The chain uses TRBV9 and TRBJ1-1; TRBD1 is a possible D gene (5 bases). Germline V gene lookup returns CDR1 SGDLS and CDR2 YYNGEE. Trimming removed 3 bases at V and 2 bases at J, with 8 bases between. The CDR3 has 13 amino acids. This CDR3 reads CASSERGNTEAFF. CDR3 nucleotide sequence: TGTGCCAGCAGCGAGAGGGGAAACACTGAAGCTTTCTTT.

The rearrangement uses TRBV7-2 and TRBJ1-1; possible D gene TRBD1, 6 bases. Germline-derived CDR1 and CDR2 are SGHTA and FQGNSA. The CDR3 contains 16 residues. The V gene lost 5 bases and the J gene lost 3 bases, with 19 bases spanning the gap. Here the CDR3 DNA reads TGTGCCAGCAGCCCGTCTGTGGGGGGCGCCGACACTGAAGCTTTCTTT. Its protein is CASSPSVGGADTEAFF.

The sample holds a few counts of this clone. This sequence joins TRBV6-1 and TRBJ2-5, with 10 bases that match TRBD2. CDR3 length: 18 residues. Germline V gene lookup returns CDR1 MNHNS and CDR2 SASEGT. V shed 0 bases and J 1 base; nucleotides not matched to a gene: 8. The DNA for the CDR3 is TGTGCCAGCAGTGAAGCAAAAGGAGCGGGAGGGCTCCAAGAGACCCAGTACTTC. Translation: CASSEAKGAGGLQETQYF.

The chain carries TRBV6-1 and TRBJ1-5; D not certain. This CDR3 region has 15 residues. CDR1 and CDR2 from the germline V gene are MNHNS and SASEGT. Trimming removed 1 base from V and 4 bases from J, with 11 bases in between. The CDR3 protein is CASSEVGSANQPQHF. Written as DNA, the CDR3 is TGTGCCAGCAGTGAAGTGGGAAGTGCTAATCAGCCCCAGCATTTT.

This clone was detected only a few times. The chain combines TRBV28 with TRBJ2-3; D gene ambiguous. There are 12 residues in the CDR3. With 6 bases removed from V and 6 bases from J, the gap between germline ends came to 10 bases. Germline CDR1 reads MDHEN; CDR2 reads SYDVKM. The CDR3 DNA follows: TGTGCCAGCAGCCAGACTCGGGATACGCAGTATTTT. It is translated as CASSQTRDTQYF.

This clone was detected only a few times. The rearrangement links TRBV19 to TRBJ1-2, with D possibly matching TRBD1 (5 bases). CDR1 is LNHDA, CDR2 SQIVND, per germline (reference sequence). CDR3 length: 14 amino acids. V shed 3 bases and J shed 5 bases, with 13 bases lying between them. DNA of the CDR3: TGTGCCAGTAGTATGGGGGGACGTCCTTATGGCTACACCTTC. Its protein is CASSMGGRPYGYTF.